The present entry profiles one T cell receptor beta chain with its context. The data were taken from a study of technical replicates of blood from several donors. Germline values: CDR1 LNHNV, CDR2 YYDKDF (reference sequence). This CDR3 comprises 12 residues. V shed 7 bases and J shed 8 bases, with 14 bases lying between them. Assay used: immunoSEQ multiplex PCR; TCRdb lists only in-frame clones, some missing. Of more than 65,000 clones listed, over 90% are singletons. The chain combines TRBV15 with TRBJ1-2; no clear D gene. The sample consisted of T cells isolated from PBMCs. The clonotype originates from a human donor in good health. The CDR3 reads CATTRGGSGYTF. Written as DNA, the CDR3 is TGTGCCACCACCCGGGGAGGGAGCGGCTACACCTTC.